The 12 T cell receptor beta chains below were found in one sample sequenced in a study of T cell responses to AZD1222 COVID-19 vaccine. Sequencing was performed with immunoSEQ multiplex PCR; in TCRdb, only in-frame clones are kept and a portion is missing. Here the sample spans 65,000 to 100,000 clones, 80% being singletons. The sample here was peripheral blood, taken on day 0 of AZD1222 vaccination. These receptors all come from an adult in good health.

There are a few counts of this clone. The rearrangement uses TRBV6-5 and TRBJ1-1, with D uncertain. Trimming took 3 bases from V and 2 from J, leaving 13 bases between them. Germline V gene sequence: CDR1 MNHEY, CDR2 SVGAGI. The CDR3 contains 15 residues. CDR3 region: CASSYDPEINTEAFF. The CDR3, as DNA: TGTGCCAGCAGTTATGACCCTGAGATAAACACTGAAGCTTTCTTT.

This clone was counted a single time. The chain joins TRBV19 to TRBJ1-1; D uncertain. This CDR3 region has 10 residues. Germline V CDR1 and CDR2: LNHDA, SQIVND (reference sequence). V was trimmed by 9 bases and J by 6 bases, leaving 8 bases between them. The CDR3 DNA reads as TGTGCCAGGAGTTATGCTGAAGCTTTCTTT. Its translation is CARSYAEAFF.

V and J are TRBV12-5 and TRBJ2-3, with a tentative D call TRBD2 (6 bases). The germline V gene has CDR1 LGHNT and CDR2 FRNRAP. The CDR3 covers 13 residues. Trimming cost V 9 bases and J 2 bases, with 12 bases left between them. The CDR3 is CASLSGPTDTQYF. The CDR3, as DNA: TGTGCTAGCCTTAGCGGACCCACAGATACGCAGTATTTT.

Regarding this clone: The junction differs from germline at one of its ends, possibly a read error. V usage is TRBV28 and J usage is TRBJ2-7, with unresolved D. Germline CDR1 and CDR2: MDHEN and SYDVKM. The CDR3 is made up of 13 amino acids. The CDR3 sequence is CASSPDGSYERYF. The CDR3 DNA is TGTGCCAGCAGTCCCGACGGCTCCTACGAGCGGTACTTC.

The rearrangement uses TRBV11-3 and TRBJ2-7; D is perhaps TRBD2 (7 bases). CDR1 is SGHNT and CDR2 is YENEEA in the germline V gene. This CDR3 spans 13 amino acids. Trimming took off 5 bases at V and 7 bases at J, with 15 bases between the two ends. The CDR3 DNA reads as TGTGCCAGCAGCCGTAACAGGGAGGGGGAGCAGTACTTC. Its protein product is CASSRNREGEQYF.

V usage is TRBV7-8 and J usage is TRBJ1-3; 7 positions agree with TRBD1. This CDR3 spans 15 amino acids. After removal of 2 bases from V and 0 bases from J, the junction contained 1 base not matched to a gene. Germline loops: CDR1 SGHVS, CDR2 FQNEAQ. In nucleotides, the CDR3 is TGTGCCAGCAGCTTAAGGGGGCCCTCTGGAAACACCATATATTTT. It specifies CASSLRGPSGNTIYF.

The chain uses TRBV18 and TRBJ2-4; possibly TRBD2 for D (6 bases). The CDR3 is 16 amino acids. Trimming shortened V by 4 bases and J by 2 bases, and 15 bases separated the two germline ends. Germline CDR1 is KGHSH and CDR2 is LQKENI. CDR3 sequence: CASSRTGDETKNIQYF. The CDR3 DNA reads TGTGCCAGCTCACGGACGGGGGACGAAACCAAAAACATTCAGTACTTC. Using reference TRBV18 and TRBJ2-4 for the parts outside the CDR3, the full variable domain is NAGVMQNPRHLVRRRGQEARLRCSPMKGHSHVYWYRQLPEEGLKFMVYLQKENIIDESGMPKERFSAEFPKEGPSILRIQQVVRGDSAAYFCASSRTGDETKNIQYFGAGTRLSVL.

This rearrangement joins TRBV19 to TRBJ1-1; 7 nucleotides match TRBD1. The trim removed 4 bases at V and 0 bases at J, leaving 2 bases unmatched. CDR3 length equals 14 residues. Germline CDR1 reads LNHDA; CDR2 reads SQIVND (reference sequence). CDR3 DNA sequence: TGTGCCAGTAGTAGAGACAGGGTGAACACTGAAGCTTTCTTT. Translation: CASSRDRVNTEAFF.

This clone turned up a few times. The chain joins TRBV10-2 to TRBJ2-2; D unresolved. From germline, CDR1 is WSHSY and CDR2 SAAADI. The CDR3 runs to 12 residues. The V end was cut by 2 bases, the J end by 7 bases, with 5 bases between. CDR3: CASSEVYGELFF. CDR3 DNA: TGCGCCAGCAGTGAGGTGTACGGGGAGCTGTTTTTT.

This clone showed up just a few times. This CDR3 is CSASPGYGQPQHF. As DNA, the CDR3 is TGCAGTGCTAGTCCCGGGTATGGTCAGCCCCAGCATTTT. V and J are TRBV20-1 and TRBJ1-5; D remains ambiguous. Germline V gene data show CDR1 as DFQATT and CDR2 as SNEGSKA (reference sequence). This CDR3 has 13 amino acids. Trimming took off 3 bases at V and 6 bases at J, with 12 bases between the two ends.

The CDR3 nucleotides read TGTGCCAGCTCACCACGGGACAAACTTTCGGCTGAAGCTTTCTTT. Translating gives CASSPRDKLSAEAFF. The chain employs TRBV18 and TRBJ1-1; tentative D call: TRBD1 (6 bases). CDR1 is KGHSH and CDR2 is LQKENI in the germline V gene. Trimming took off 1 base at V and 6 bases at J, with 15 bases between the two ends. The CDR3 is made up of 15 amino acids.

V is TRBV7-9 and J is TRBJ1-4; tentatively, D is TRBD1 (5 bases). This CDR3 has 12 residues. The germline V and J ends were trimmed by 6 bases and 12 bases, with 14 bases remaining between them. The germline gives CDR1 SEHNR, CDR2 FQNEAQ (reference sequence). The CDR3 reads CASSFFGAELFF. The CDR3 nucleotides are TGTGCCAGCAGTTTTTTCGGGGCTGAACTGTTTTTT.